These T cell receptor beta chains were read from a single sample in a study of T cells in Graves' hyperthyroidism and ophthalmopathy. TCRdb re-called the multiplex PCR reads through MiXCR, storing one row per CDR3 protein. This sample has 300,000 to 350,000 distinct CDR3 sequences, with about 15% found just once. The sequenced sample consisted of blood. Receptor source: a woman aged 25-40 years with Graves' hyperthyroidism. CDR3s include the opening cysteine and the closing phenylalanine or tryptophan. A D gene is named only where the DNA matches it firmly. Where a row states a size, it is once, few, many or the class of an expanded clone; other rows omit it.

clone size: many; D gene: NA; J gene: TRBJ2-3; V gene: TRBV14; CDR3 protein: CASSQLEGGHGNTQYF; CDR3 DNA: TGTGCCAGCAGCCAACTAGAGGGGGGCCATGGAAATACGCAGTATTTT
clone size: NA; D gene: NA; J gene: TRBJ2-5; V gene: TRBV10-3; CDR3 protein: CAIILGPEMKQETQYF; CDR3 DNA: TGTGCCATCATACTAGGGCCTGAAATGAAGCAAGAGACCCAGTACTTC
clone size: NA; D gene: NA; J gene: TRBJ2-2; V gene: TRBV3-1; CDR3 protein: CASSHVEAPEGTGELFF; CDR3 DNA: TGTGCCAGCAGCCACGTCGAAGCGCCCGAGGGCACCGGGGAGCTGTTTTTT
clone size: NA; D gene: NA; J gene: TRBJ2-1; V gene: TRBV20-1; CDR3 protein: CSARDVPQQFF; CDR3 DNA: TGCAGTGCTAGAGACGTACCCCAGCAGTTCTTC
clone size: few; D gene: NA; J gene: TRBJ2-1; V gene: TRBV28; CDR3 protein: CASWLSGSEQFF; CDR3 DNA: TGTGCCAGCTGGCTTTCGGGATCTGAGCAGTTCTTC
clone size: NA; D gene: NA; J gene: TRBJ2-7; V gene: TRBV12-3/TRBV12-4; CDR3 protein: CASSPSTVTGEQYF; CDR3 DNA: TGTGCCAGCAGTCCATCTACCGTAACAGGGGAGCAGTACTTC
clone size: NA; D gene: TRBD2; J gene: TRBJ2-7; V gene: TRBV5-1; CDR3 protein: CASSLLAGQGGDEQYF; CDR3 DNA: TGCGCCAGCAGCTTGTTAGCGGGGCAGGGAGGCGACGAGCAGTACTTC
clone size: few; D gene: NA; J gene: TRBJ2-2; V gene: TRBV24-1; CDR3 protein: CATSVGGNTGELFF; CDR3 DNA: TGTGCCACCAGTGTGGGGGGGAACACCGGGGAGCTGTTTTTT
clone size: NA; D gene: NA; J gene: TRBJ2-5; V gene: TRBV7-9; CDR3 protein: CASSFAGSQGETQYF; CDR3 DNA: TGTGCCAGCAGCTTCGCCGGCAGCCAGGGGGAGACCCAGTACTTC
clone size: many; D gene: NA; J gene: TRBJ2-3; V gene: TRBV28; CDR3 protein: CATDDSTDTQYF; CDR3 DNA: TGTGCCACCGATGATAGCACAGATACGCAGTATTTT
clone size: many; D gene: TRBD1; J gene: TRBJ2-1; V gene: TRBV24-1; CDR3 protein: CATSDLTGFDRSEQFF; CDR3 DNA: TGTGCCACCAGTGACCTGACAGGGTTCGATAGAAGTGAGCAGTTCTTC
clone size: few; D gene: TRBD2; J gene: TRBJ2-3; V gene: TRBV4-3; CDR3 protein: CASSQGAPGLAVTDTQYF; CDR3 DNA: TGCGCCAGCAGCCAGGGGGCCCCGGGACTAGCGGTCACAGATACGCAGTATTTT
clone size: NA; D gene: NA; J gene: TRBJ1-5; V gene: TRBV20-1; CDR3 protein: CSARREGFNQPQHF; CDR3 DNA: TGCAGTGCTAGAAGGGAGGGCTTTAATCAGCCCCAGCATTTT
clone size: many; D gene: NA; J gene: TRBJ1-1; V gene: TRBV6-1; CDR3 protein: CASSPDRLNTEAFF; CDR3 DNA: TGTGCCAGCAGCCCGGACAGACTGAACACTGAAGCTTTCTTT
clone size: NA; D gene: TRBD1; J gene: TRBJ2-1; V gene: TRBV7-9; CDR3 protein: CASSSTGTAYNEQFF; CDR3 DNA: TGTGCCAGCAGCTCAACCGGGACAGCTTACAATGAGCAGTTCTTC
clone size: few; D gene: TRBD2; J gene: TRBJ2-4; V gene: TRBV20-1; CDR3 protein: CSAPPASGRHVAKNIQYF; CDR3 DNA: TGCAGTGCCCCCCCGGCTAGCGGGAGGCACGTAGCCAAAAACATTCAGTACTTC
clone size: many; D gene: NA; J gene: TRBJ1-5; V gene: TRBV28; CDR3 protein: CAGGGRMFSNQPQHF; CDR3 DNA: TGTGCCGGGGGGGGGCGGATGTTTAGCAATCAGCCCCAGCATTTT
clone size: many; D gene: NA; J gene: TRBJ2-2; V gene: TRBV12-3/TRBV12-4; CDR3 protein: CASSRQSGTGELFF; CDR3 DNA: TGTGCCAGCAGTCGACAATCAGGAACCGGGGAGCTGTTTTTT
clone size: many; D gene: NA; J gene: TRBJ2-1; V gene: TRBV7-9; CDR3 protein: CASSLEQEQFF; CDR3 DNA: TGTGCCAGCAGCTTAGAGCAAGAGCAGTTCTTC
clone size: few; D gene: NA; J gene: TRBJ1-1; V gene: TRBV29-1; CDR3 protein: CSVTTNTEAFF; CDR3 DNA: TGCAGCGTGACGACGAACACTGAAGCTTTCTTT
clone size: many; D gene: NA; J gene: TRBJ1-5; V gene: TRBV20-1; CDR3 protein: CSARTGIGNQPQHF; CDR3 DNA: TGCAGTGCCCGGACGGGTATTGGCAATCAGCCCCAGCATTTT
clone size: many; D gene: NA; J gene: TRBJ2-7; V gene: TRBV2; CDR3 protein: CASSGGKAYEQYF; CDR3 DNA: TGTGCCAGCAGTGGGGGAAAGGCCTACGAGCAGTACTTC
clone size: few; D gene: NA; J gene: TRBJ1-2; V gene: TRBV25-1; CDR3 protein: CASSENYGYTF; CDR3 DNA: TGTGCCAGCAGTGAGAACTATGGCTACACCTTC
clone size: many; D gene: NA; J gene: TRBJ2-4; V gene: TRBV28; CDR3 protein: CASSFSGLAKNIQYF; CDR3 DNA: TGTGCCAGCAGTTTTAGCGGCTTAGCCAAAAACATTCAGTACTTC
clone size: NA; D gene: NA; J gene: TRBJ2-3; V gene: TRBV7-2; CDR3 protein: CASSLERTFRDTQYF; CDR3 DNA: TGTGCCAGCAGCTTAGAACGGACTTTCCGAGATACGCAGTATTTT
clone size: many; D gene: NA; J gene: TRBJ2-7; V gene: TRBV28; CDR3 protein: CASSAVYEQYF; CDR3 DNA: TGTGCCAGCAGTGCAGTCTACGAGCAGTACTTC
clone size: few; D gene: NA; J gene: TRBJ2-7; V gene: TRBV19; CDR3 protein: CASSMGHYEQYF; CDR3 DNA: TGTGCCAGTAGTATGGGCCACTACGAGCAGTACTTC
clone size: few; D gene: TRBD1; J gene: TRBJ2-6; V gene: TRBV10-2; CDR3 protein: CASSVRTGDSGANVLTF; CDR3 DNA: TGCGCCAGCAGTGTGAGGACAGGGGACTCTGGGGCCAACGTCCTGACTTTC
clone size: many; D gene: TRBD2; J gene: TRBJ2-7; V gene: TRBV7-3; CDR3 protein: CASTGGREEPYEQYF; CDR3 DNA: TGTGCCAGCACCGGAGGGCGGGAGGAACCCTACGAGCAGTACTTC
clone size: many; D gene: TRBD1; J gene: TRBJ2-5; V gene: TRBV29-1; CDR3 protein: CSVGRRDRALETQYF; CDR3 DNA: TGCAGCGTTGGTCGCCGGGACAGGGCGTTAGAGACCCAGTACTTC
clone size: NA; D gene: NA; J gene: TRBJ2-5; V gene: TRBV5-6; CDR3 protein: CASSWGRLQETQYF; CDR3 DNA: TGTGCCAGCAGCTGGGGACGGCTCCAAGAGACCCAGTACTTC
clone size: many; D gene: NA; J gene: TRBJ2-7; V gene: TRBV7-9; CDR3 protein: CASSPGRRYEQYF; CDR3 DNA: TGTGCCAGCAGTCCGGGACGCCGCTACGAGCAGTACTTC
clone size: many; D gene: NA; J gene: TRBJ1-2; V gene: TRBV2; CDR3 protein: CASRLPANYGYTF; CDR3 DNA: TGTGCCAGCAGGCTCCCAGCTAACTATGGCTACACCTTC
clone size: NA; D gene: NA; J gene: TRBJ2-5; V gene: TRBV6-5; CDR3 protein: CASSYPLLYQETQYF; CDR3 DNA: TGTGCCAGCAGTTACCCCCTCTTGTACCAAGAGACCCAGTACTTC
clone size: NA; D gene: TRBD1; J gene: TRBJ2-2; V gene: TRBV12-3/TRBV12-4; CDR3 protein: CASSRGPGGELFF; CDR3 DNA: TGTGCCAGCAGTAGGGGGCCCGGCGGGGAGCTGTTTTTT
clone size: NA; D gene: TRBD2; J gene: TRBJ2-1; V gene: TRBV9; CDR3 protein: CASSPRLAASSYNEQFF; CDR3 DNA: TGTGCCAGCAGCCCCAGACTAGCGGCAAGCTCCTACAATGAGCAGTTCTTC
clone size: many; D gene: TRBD1; J gene: TRBJ2-1; V gene: TRBV6-1; CDR3 protein: CASSLGQLLNEQFF; CDR3 DNA: TGTGCCAGCAGTCTGGGACAGCTCCTCAATGAGCAGTTCTTC
clone size: many; D gene: TRBD1; J gene: TRBJ1-6; V gene: TRBV28; CDR3 protein: CASSLSPGLGTGESPLHF; CDR3 DNA: TGTGCCAGCAGTTTATCTCCGGGGCTCGGGACAGGAGAGTCACCCCTCCACTTT
clone size: many; D gene: NA; J gene: TRBJ2-7; V gene: TRBV6-1; CDR3 protein: CASSDVGYYEQYF; CDR3 DNA: TGTGCCAGCAGTGACGTCGGTTACTACGAGCAGTACTTC
clone size: NA; D gene: NA; J gene: TRBJ2-1; V gene: TRBV12-3/TRBV12-4; CDR3 protein: CASSLPGSESEQFF; CDR3 DNA: TGTGCCAGCAGTCTCCCCGGTAGTGAGAGTGAGCAGTTCTTC
clone size: NA; D gene: NA; J gene: TRBJ2-3; V gene: TRBV10-1; CDR3 protein: CASSENGPPDDTQYF; CDR3 DNA: TGCGCCAGCAGTGAGAACGGGCCGCCGGATGATACGCAGTATTTT
clone size: many; D gene: NA; J gene: TRBJ2-1; V gene: TRBV27; CDR3 protein: CASSPGAGLISYNEQFF; CDR3 DNA: TGTGCCAGCAGTCCCGGGGCGGGACTTATCTCCTACAATGAGCAGTTCTTC
clone size: NA; D gene: TRBD1; J gene: TRBJ2-7; V gene: TRBV12-5; CDR3 protein: CASGSGTGEYEQYF; CDR3 DNA: TGTGCTAGTGGTTCGGGGACAGGGGAGTACGAGCAGTACTTC
clone size: many; D gene: NA; J gene: TRBJ2-3; V gene: TRBV12-3/TRBV12-4; CDR3 protein: CASTFRASQVTDTQYF; CDR3 DNA: TGTGCCAGCACCTTCCGGGCCTCACAGGTCACAGATACGCAGTATTTT
clone size: many; D gene: TRBD2; J gene: TRBJ2-3; V gene: TRBV5-6; CDR3 protein: CASSGEGERDTQYF; CDR3 DNA: TGTGCCAGCAGCGGGGAGGGTGAGAGGGATACGCAGTATTTT
clone size: NA; D gene: NA; J gene: TRBJ1-4; V gene: TRBV7-9; CDR3 protein: CASHDWGKGKLFF; CDR3 DNA: TGTGCCAGCCACGACTGGGGCAAGGGGAAACTGTTTTTT
clone size: NA; D gene: NA; J gene: TRBJ2-5; V gene: TRBV28; CDR3 protein: CASSFRRTQETQYF; CDR3 DNA: TGTGCCAGCAGTTTCAGGCGGACCCAAGAGACCCAGTACTTC